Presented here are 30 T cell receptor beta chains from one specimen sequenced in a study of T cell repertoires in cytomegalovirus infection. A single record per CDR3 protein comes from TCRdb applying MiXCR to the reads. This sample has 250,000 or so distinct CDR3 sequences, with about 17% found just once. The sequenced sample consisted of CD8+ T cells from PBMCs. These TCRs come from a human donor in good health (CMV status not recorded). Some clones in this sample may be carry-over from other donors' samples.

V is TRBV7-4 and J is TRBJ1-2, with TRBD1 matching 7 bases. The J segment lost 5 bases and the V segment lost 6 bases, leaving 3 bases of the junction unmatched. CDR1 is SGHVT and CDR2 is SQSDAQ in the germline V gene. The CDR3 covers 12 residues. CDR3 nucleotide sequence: TGTGCCAGCAGGACAGGGATTTATGGCTACACCTTC. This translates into CASRTGIYGYTF.

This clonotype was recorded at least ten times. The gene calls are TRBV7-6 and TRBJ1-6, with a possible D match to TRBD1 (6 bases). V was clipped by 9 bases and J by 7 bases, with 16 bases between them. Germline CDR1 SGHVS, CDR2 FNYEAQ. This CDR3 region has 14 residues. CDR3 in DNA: TGTGCCAGTGCACAGGGACTGGGGAATTCACCCCTCCACTTT. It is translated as CASAQGLGNSPLHF.

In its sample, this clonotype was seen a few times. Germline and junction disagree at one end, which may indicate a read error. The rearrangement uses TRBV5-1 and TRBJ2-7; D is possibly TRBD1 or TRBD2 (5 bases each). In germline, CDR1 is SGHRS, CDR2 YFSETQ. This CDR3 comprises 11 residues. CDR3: CASSAGTEKNF. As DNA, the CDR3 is TGCGCCAGCAGCGCCGGGACGGAGAAGAACTTC.

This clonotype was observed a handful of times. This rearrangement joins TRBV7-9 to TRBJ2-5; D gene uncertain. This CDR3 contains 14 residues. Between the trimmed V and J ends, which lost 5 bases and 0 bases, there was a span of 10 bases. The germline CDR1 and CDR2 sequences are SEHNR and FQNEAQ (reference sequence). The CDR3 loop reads CASSQGLYQETQYF. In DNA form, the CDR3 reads TGTGCCAGCAGCCAAGGCCTGTACCAAGAGACCCAGTACTTC.

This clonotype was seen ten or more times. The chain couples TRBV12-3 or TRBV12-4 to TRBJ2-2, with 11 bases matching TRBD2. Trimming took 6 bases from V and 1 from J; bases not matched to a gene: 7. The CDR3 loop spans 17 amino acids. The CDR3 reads CASSFMGLAVNTGELFF. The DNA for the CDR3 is TGTGCCAGCAGCTTTATGGGACTAGCGGTGAACACCGGGGAGCTGTTTTTT.

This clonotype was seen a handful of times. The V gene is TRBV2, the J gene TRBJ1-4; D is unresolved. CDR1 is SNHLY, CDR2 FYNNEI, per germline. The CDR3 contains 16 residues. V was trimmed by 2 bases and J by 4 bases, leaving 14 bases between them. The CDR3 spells CASSEFPVQLNEKLFF. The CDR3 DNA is TGTGCCAGCAGTGAATTCCCCGTACAACTTAATGAAAAACTGTTTTTT.

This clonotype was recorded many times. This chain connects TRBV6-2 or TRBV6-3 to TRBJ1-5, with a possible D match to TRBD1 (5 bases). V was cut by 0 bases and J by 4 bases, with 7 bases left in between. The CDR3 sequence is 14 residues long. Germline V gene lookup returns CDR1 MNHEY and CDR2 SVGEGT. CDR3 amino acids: CASSYSGENQPQHF. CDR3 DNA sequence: TGTGCCAGCAGTTACTCAGGGGAAAATCAGCCCCAGCATTTT.

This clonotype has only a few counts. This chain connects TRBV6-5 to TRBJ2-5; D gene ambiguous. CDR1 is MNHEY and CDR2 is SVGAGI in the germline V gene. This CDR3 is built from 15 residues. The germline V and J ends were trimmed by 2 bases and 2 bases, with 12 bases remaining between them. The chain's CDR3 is CASSYGDLSQETQYF. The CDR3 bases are TGTGCCAGCAGTTACGGAGACCTGTCACAAGAGACCCAGTACTTC.

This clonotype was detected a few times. The CDR3 DNA reads as TGTGCCAGCAGGGATCGGGACAGTGTCCACGAGCAGTACTTC. Protein product: CASRDRDSVHEQYF. The chain carries TRBV2 and TRBJ2-7, with TRBD1 matching over 7 bases. The V gene end was trimmed by 6 bases and the J gene end by 5 bases; junction bases not matched to a gene: 10. From germline, CDR1 is SNHLY and CDR2 FYNNEI. The CDR3 contains 14 residues.

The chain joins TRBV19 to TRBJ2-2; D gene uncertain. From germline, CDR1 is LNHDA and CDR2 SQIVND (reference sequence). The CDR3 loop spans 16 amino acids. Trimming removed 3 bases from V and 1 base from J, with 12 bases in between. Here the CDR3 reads CASSIMGTRNTGELFF. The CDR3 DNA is TGTGCCAGTAGTATCATGGGCACCCGGAACACCGGGGAGCTGTTTTTT. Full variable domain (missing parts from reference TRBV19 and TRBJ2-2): DGGITQSPKYLFRKEGQNVTLSCEQNLNHDAMYWYRQDPGQGLRLIYYSQIVNDFQKGDIAEGYSVSREKKESFPLTVTSAQKNPTAFYLCASSIMGTRNTGELFFGEGSRLTVL.

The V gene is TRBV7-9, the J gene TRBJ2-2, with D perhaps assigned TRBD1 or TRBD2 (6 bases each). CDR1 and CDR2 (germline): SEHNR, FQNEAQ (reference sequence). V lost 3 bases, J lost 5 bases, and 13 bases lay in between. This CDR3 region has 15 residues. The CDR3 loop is CASSLSGGETGELFF. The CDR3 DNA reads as TGTGCCAGCAGCTTGTCCGGGGGCGAGACCGGGGAGCTGTTTTTT.

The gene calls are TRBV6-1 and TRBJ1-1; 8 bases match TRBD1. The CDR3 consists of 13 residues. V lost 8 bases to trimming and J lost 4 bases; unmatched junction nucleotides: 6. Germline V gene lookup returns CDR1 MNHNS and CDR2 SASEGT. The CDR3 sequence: CASSGGLSTEAFF. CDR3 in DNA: TGTGCCAGCTCAGGGGGCTTGAGCACTGAAGCTTTCTTT.

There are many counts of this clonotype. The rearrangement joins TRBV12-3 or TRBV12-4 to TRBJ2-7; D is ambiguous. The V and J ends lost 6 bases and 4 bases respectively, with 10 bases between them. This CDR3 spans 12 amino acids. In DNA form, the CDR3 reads TGTGCCAGCAGCCCTACTCTATACGAGCAGTACTTC. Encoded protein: CASSPTLYEQYF.

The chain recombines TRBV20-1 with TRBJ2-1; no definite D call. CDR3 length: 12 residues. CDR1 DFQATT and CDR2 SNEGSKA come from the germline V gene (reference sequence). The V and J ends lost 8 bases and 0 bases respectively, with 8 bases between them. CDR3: CSIWDSYNEQFF. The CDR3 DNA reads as TGCAGTATTTGGGACTCCTACAATGAGCAGTTCTTC.

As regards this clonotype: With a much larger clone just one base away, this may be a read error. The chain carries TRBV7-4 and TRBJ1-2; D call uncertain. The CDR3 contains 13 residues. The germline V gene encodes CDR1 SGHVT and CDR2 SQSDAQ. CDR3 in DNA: TGTACCAGCAGCCCGGGTGACGCGAAAGGCTACACCTTC. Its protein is CTSSPGDAKGYTF.

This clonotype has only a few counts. The CDR3 sequence: CSASDRGHVAYNSPLHF. The CDR3 DNA is TGCAGTGCTAGCGACAGGGGGCATGTAGCCTATAATTCACCCCTCCACTTT. This chain uses TRBV20-1 with TRBJ1-6; 10 positions match TRBD1. CDR1 and CDR2 from the germline V gene are DFQATT and SNEGSKA (reference sequence). This CDR3 has 17 residues. With 3 bases clipped from V and 2 bases from J, the junction kept 7 bases outside the gene matches.

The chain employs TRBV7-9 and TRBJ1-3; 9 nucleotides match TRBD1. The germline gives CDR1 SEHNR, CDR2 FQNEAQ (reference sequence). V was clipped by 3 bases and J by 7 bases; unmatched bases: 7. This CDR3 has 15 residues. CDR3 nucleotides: TGTGCCAGCAGCTTTTTCGACAGGGGGTCTAACACCATATATTTT. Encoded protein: CASSFFDRGSNTIYF.

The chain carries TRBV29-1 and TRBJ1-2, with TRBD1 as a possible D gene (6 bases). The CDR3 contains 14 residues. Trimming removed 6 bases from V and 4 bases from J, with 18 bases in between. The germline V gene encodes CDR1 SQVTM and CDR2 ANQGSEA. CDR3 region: CSVDSPDRRYGYTF. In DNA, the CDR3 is TGCAGCGTCGACTCCCCTGACAGGCGCTATGGCTACACCTTC.

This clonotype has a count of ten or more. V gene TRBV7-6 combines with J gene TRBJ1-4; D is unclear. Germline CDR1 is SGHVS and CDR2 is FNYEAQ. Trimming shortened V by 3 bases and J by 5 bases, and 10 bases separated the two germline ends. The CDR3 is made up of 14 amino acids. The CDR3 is CASSLLGGNEKLFF. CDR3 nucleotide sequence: TGTGCCAGCAGCTTGCTCGGCGGGAATGAAAAACTGTTTTTT. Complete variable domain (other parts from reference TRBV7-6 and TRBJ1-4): GAGVSQSPRYKVTKRGQDVALRCDPISGHVSLYWYRQALGQGPEFLTYFNYEAQQDKSGLPNDRFSAERPEGSISTLTIQRTEQRDSAMYRCASSLLGGNEKLFFGSGTQLSVL.

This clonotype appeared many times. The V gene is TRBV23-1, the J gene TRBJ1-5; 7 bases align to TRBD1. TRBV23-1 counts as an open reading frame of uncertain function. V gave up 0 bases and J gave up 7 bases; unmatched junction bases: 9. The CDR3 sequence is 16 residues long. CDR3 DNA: TGCGCCAGCAGTCAATCAGGGGGCAGGGGCCCACAGCCCCAGCATTTT. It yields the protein CASSQSGGRGPQPQHF.

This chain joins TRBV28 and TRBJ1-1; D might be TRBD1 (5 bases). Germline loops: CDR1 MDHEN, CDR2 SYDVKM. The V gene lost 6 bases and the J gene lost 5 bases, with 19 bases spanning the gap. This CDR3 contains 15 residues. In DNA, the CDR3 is TGTGCCAGCAGACCCCGGGTGGGGCTATGGACTGAAGCTTTCTTT. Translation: CASRPRVGLWTEAFF.

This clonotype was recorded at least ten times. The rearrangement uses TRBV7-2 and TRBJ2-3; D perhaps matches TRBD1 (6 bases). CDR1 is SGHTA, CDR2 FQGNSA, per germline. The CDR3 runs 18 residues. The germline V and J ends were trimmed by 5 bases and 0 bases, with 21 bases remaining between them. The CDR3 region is CASSPTDSFMSSTDTQYF. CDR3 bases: TGTGCCAGCAGCCCCACGGACAGCTTCATGAGTAGCACAGATACGCAGTATTTT.

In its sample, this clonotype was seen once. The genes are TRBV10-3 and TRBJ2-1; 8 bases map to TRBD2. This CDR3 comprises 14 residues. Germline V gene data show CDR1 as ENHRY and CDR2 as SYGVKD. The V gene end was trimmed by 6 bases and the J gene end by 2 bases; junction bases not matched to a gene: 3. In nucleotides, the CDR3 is TGTGCCATCAGGGCGGGGGGTCCCTACAATGAGCAGTTCTTC. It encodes CAIRAGGPYNEQFF.

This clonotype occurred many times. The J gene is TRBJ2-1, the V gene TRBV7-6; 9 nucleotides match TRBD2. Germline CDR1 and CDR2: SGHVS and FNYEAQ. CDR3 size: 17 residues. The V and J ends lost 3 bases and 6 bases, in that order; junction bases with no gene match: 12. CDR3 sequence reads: CASSFGPAGGPGNEQFF. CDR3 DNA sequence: TGTGCCAGCAGCTTCGGTCCTGCGGGGGGGCCCGGCAATGAGCAGTTCTTC.

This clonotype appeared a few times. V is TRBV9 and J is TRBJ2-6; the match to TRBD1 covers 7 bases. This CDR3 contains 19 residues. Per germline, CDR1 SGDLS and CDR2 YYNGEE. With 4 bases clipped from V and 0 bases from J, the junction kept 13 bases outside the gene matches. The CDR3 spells CASSPRDSRRFSGANVLTF. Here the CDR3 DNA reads TGTGCCAGCAGCCCCCGGGACAGCCGCCGCTTCTCTGGGGCCAACGTCCTGACTTTC. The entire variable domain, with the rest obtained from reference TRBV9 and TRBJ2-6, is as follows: DSGVTQTPKHLITATGQRVTLRCSPRSGDLSVYWYQQSLDQGLQFLIQYYNGEERAKGNILERFSAQQFPDLHSELNLSSLELGDSALYFCASSPRDSRRFSGANVLTFGAGSRLTVL.

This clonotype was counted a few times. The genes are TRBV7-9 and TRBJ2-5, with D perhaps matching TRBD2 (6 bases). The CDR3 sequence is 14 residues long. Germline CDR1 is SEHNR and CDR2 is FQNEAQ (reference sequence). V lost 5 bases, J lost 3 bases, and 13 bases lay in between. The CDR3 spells CASSPRWGEETQYF. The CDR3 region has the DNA TGTGCCAGCAGCCCCCGTTGGGGGGAAGAGACCCAGTACTTC.

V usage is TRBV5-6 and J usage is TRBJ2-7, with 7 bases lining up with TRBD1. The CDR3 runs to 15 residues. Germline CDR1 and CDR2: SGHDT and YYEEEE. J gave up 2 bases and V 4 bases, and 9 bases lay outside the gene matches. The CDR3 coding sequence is TGTGCCAGCAGCGACAGGGTAATCGAGACCTACGAGCAGTACTTC. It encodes CASSDRVIETYEQYF.

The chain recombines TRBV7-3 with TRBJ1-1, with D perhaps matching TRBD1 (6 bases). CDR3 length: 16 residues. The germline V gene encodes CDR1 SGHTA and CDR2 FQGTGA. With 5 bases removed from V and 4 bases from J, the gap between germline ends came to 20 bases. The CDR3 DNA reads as TGTGCCAGCAGCCAGCTGGGGGGCACGGAGGGCACTGAAGCTTTCTTT. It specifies CASSQLGGTEGTEAFF.

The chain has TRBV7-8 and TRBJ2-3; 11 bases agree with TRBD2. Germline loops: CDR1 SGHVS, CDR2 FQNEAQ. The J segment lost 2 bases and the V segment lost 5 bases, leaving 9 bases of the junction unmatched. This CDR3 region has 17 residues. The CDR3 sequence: CASSQGLAGSLTDTQYF. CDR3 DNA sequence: TGTGCCAGCAGCCAAGGACTAGCGGGTTCCCTCACAGATACGCAGTATTTT.

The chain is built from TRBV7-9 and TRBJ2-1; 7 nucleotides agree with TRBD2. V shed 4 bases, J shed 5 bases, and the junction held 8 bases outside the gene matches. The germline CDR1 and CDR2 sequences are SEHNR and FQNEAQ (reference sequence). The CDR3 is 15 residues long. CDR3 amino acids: CASSSSAGVDNEQFF. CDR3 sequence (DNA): TGTGCCAGCAGCTCGAGTGCGGGGGTAGACAATGAGCAGTTCTTC.